One TCR beta chain is described in this entry. This entry belongs to a study of blood T cell repertoires in COVID-19. The method was immunoSEQ multiplex PCR; TCRdb's version includes in-frame clones alone and lacks a portion of them. Here the sample spans 95,000 to 120,000 clones, 70% to 90% being singletons. The germline CDR1 and CDR2 sequences are LGHDT and YNNKEL (reference sequence). V dropped 6 bases and J dropped 7; count of bases not matched to a gene: 7. The CDR3 consists of 15 residues. The receptor was isolated from a woman in her fifties or sixties with acute or convalescent COVID-19. The chain uses TRBV3-1 (or the pseudogene TRBV3-2) and TRBJ2-1; TRBD2 matches 12 bases. The sequenced sample consisted of peripheral blood. CDR3 nucleotides: TGTGCCAGCAGTCGACTAGCGGGAGATTATAATGAGCAGTTCTTC. Protein sequence: CASSRLAGDYNEQFF.